The entry that follows covers one TCR beta chain sequence. V dropped 5 bases and J dropped 4 bases, with 21 bases sitting between them. Germline lookup yields CDR1 SGHRS and CDR2 YFSETQ. There are 16 residues in the CDR3. The data stem from a study of blood T cell repertoires in COVID-19. In the study's own analysis: Reference gene primer amplification gave nucleated cell count estimates. Measured with immunoSEQ multiplex PCR; TCRdb has only the in-frame clones, and not every one. V, J and clone size reflect that table, while D and trimming were determined from the DNA. The table includes about 50,000 clones, around nine tenths detected once.

J is TRBJ1-1 and V is TRBV5-1; D might be TRBD1 (5 bases). This TCR was recovered from a human donor in a cohort sampled during active COVID-19. Source material: peripheral blood. The DNA of the CDR3 is TGCGCCAGCAGGCCCACGGGCCGGGAGGGGAGCACTGAAGCTTTCTTT. This codes for CASRPTGREGSTEAFF.